Described below is a single T cell receptor (beta chain) sequence and its context. What it binds is unknown. Method: immunoSEQ multiplex PCR; TCRdb's copy keeps in-frame clones and lacks some. The sample shows approximately 130,000 clones, 93% of them seen only once. This specimen comes from a study of T cell responses to AZD1222 COVID-19 vaccine. The CDR3 has 14 residues. CDR1 SGHRS and CDR2 YFSETQ come from the germline V gene. Deletions cut 2 bases from V and 4 bases from J, with 12 bases between. Findings and caveats of the study: Females outnumbered males among donors, who were mostly white British; clonal diversity was possibly underestimated. It was only a handful of AZD1222 recipients who were seropositive at baseline.

V and J are TRBV5-1 and TRBJ1-1, with D tentatively TRBD1 (5 bases). Sample: peripheral blood, taken on day 0 of AZD1222 vaccination. This TCR was sampled from an adult in good health. DNA of the CDR3: TGCGCCAGCAGCTTTTTAGACAGCCTCACTGAAGCTTTCTTT. Protein sequence: CASSFLDSLTEAFF.